Each of the 4 T cell receptor beta chains below was sequenced from the same sample in a study of CXCR4 blockade with PD-1 therapy in pancreatic cancer. Method: immunoSEQ multiplex PCR; TCRdb's copy keeps in-frame clones and lacks some. The data show about 17,000 clones, with 55% to 85% seen just once and around 6.1% held by the top ten. The specimen sequenced was tumor tissue. Receptor source: a human donor with pancreatic ductal adenocarcinoma.

V and J are TRBV6-8 and TRBJ1-5; 7 bases agree with TRBD1. V gave up 0 bases and J gave up 4 bases; unmatched junction bases: 3. Germline CDR1 and CDR2: MNHGY and SAAAGT. The CDR3 is 15 residues long. In DNA form, the CDR3 reads TGTGCCAGCAGTTACTCGGGACAGAGAAATCAGCCCCAGCATTTT. Amino acids: CASSYSGQRNQPQHF.

This sequence joins TRBV28 and TRBJ1-1; 9 bases align to TRBD1. The V gene's germline CDR1 is MDHEN and CDR2 SYDVKM. J was trimmed by 2 bases and V by 2 bases; bases with no gene match: 3. The CDR3 has 15 residues. The CDR3, as DNA: TGTGCCAGCAGTTTAAGGGGACAGGGAAACACTGAAGCTTTCTTT. Its protein product is CASSLRGQGNTEAFF. Full variable domain (remainder filled in from reference TRBV28 and TRBJ1-1): DVKVTQSSRYLVKRTGEKVFLECVQDMDHENMFWYRQDPGLGLRLIYFSYDVKMKEKGDIPEGYSVSREKKERFSLILESASTNQTSMYLCASSLRGQGNTEAFFGQGTRLTVV.

The chain recombines TRBV2 with TRBJ1-2; D might be TRBD1 (6 bases). The CDR3 length is 12 residues. V was trimmed by 6 bases and J by 2 bases, leaving 7 bases between them. Germline V CDR1 and CDR2: SNHLY, FYNNEI. In DNA, the CDR3 is TGTGCCAGCAGCGGGACAAACTATGGCTACACCTTC. Translation: CASSGTNYGYTF.

The chain uses TRBV29-1 and TRBJ2-2; 8 nucleotides align to TRBD2. This CDR3 is 15 amino acids long. Germline V CDR1 and CDR2: SQVTM, ANQGSEA. The V gene end was trimmed by 4 bases and the J gene end by 6 bases; junction bases not matched to a gene: 10. The CDR3 is CSVGSGSSGPGELFF. The CDR3 DNA is TGCAGCGTTGGGAGCGGGAGCTCTGGCCCCGGGGAGCTGTTTTTT.